The 30 T cell receptor beta chains presented below share a single source sample, sequenced in a study of Ad26.COV2.S vaccination and SARS-CoV-2 variants. Produced via immunoSEQ multiplex PCR; TCRdb's table is partial and in-frame only. The sample carries fewer than 400,000 clones, about nine tenths recorded once. As for treatment: 15 to 20 received Ad26.COV2.S at low or high dose, single or two shots; several received placebo; per-sample allocation not given. Each sample was drawn 63 days after the first injection (of vaccine or placebo). This specimen was peripheral blood, taken in a trial of Ad26.COV2.S vaccine versus placebo. These receptors were collected from a person aged 18-60 years who received the Ad26.COV2.S COVID-19 vaccine or a placebo.

The chain employs TRBV27 and TRBJ1-6; the D gene is possibly TRBD1 (5 bases). V was pared by 5 bases and J by 9 bases, with 17 bases between. The CDR3 runs to 15 residues. The germline CDR1 and CDR2 sequences are MNHEY and SMNVEV (reference sequence). The CDR3: CASSPVTVWGSPLHF. CDR3 bases: TGTGCCAGCAGTCCTGTGACAGTCTGGGGTTCACCCCTCCACTTT.

V gene TRBV4-1 combines with J gene TRBJ1-5; 7 nucleotides align to TRBD1. This CDR3 is 15 amino acids long. Losses at the gene ends were 0 bases for V and 5 bases for J; bases not matched to a gene: 4. CDR1 and CDR2 (germline): MGHRA, YSYEKL. For the CDR3, the DNA is TGCGCCAGCAGCCAAGATGGACAGGATTATCAGCCCCAGCATTTT. It codes for CASSQDGQDYQPQHF.

This clone was seen a few times. The chain links TRBV6-2 or TRBV6-3 to TRBJ2-1; 11 bases map to TRBD2. The CDR3 contains 19 residues. Germline lookup yields CDR1 MNHEY and CDR2 SVGEGT. Losses at the gene ends were 2 bases for V and 0 bases for J; bases not matched to a gene: 9. The CDR3 region is CASSYVASGGISSYNEQFF. The CDR3 region has the DNA TGTGCCAGCAGTTACGTCGCTAGCGGGGGGATTAGCTCCTACAATGAGCAGTTCTTC.

Only one count was recorded for this clone. The CDR3 bases are TGTGCCAGCAGCTTACCGACTAGCGGGGTGGGAGAGACCCAGTACTTC. This translates into CASSLPTSGVGETQYF. This chain links TRBV7-2 with TRBJ2-5; 11 positions agree with TRBD2. Germline V gene data show CDR1 as SGHTA and CDR2 as FQGNSA. J gave up 4 bases and V 2 bases, and 6 bases lay outside the gene matches. This CDR3 is 16 amino acids long. The full variable domain, its missing parts supplied by reference TRBV7-2 and TRBJ2-5, is GAGVSQSPSNKVTEKGKDVELRCDPISGHTALYWYRQSLGQGLEFLIYFQGNSAPDKSGLPSDRFSAERTGGSVSTLTIQRTQQEDSAVYLCASSLPTSGVGETQYFGPGTRLLVL.

The J gene is TRBJ1-2, the V gene TRBV19, with a possible D match to TRBD1 (5 bases). Trimming took off 9 bases at V and 4 bases at J, with 33 bases between the two ends. CDR1 and CDR2 from the germline V gene are LNHDA and SQIVND (reference sequence). This CDR3 comprises 19 residues. The DNA of the CDR3 is TGTGCCAGCCGCCCCCTCGTAGTCGGGGGTTCTGAGGGTGGCTATGGCTACACCTTC. Translated: CASRPLVVGGSEGGYGYTF.

CDR3 nucleotide sequence: TGTGCCAGCACGGAATGGGAAAGGGACTATGGCTACACCTTC. This translates into CASTEWERDYGYTF. This sequence joins TRBV28 and TRBJ1-2; D is unresolved. V shed 7 bases and J shed 3 bases, with 15 bases lying between them. From germline, CDR1 is MDHEN and CDR2 SYDVKM. This CDR3 spans 14 amino acids.

The CDR3 is CSAGGTGNTEAFF. The CDR3 DNA reads TGCAGTGCTGGTGGGACGGGGAACACTGAAGCTTTCTTT. The V gene is TRBV20-1, the J gene TRBJ1-1; a weak D match, TRBD1 (5 bases). The CDR3 runs to 13 residues. The V gene lost 5 bases and the J gene lost 1 base, with 11 bases spanning the gap. Looked up from germline, CDR1 is DFQATT and CDR2 is SNEGSKA (reference sequence).

The chain employs TRBV6-5 and TRBJ2-5; the match to TRBD1 covers 12 bases. The CDR3 has 14 residues. Germline loops: CDR1 MNHEY, CDR2 SVGAGI. V was pared by 8 bases and J by 6 bases, with 7 bases of the junction left unmatched. This CDR3 reads CASGIGTGGKTQYF. The DNA of the CDR3 is TGTGCCAGCGGTATAGGGACAGGGGGCAAGACCCAGTACTTC.

The V gene is TRBV27, the J gene TRBJ1-6; D not certain. From germline, CDR1 is MNHEY and CDR2 SMNVEV (reference sequence). CDR3 size: 13 residues. V dropped 0 bases and J dropped 5 bases, with 2 bases sitting between them. CDR3 in DNA: TGTGCCAGCAGTTTATCCGATAATTCACCCCTCCACTTT. As protein: CASSLSDNSPLHF.

The chain joins TRBV5-1 to TRBJ2-7, with 9 bases identical to TRBD1. In germline, CDR1 is SGHRS, CDR2 YFSETQ. This CDR3 spans 19 amino acids. The V and J ends lost 2 bases and 2 bases, in that order; junction bases with no gene match: 17. CDR3 residues: CASSFRLNFLGQGTYEQYF. The CDR3 DNA follows: TGCGCCAGCAGCTTTAGACTCAATTTCCTAGGACAGGGGACCTACGAGCAGTACTTC.

V is TRBV6-5 and J is TRBJ1-2; D gene ambiguous. V was shortened by 2 bases and J by 0 bases, with 13 bases between the two germline ends. CDR3 size: 16 residues. From germline, CDR1 is MNHEY and CDR2 SVGAGI. Here the CDR3 reads CASSYGTWRTNYGYTF. DNA of the CDR3: TGTGCCAGCAGTTACGGCACCTGGCGGACTAACTATGGCTACACCTTC.

The rearrangement joins TRBV7-2 to TRBJ1-2, with unresolved D. V was cut by 1 base and J by 2 bases, with 17 bases left in between. The CDR3 sequence is 17 residues long. Germline V lookup: CDR1 SGHTA, CDR2 FQGNSA. CDR3 coding DNA: TGTGCCAGCAGCTTAGTCCCGGGCTGGGCTTTAAACTATGGCTACACCTTC. Translated, it gives CASSLVPGWALNYGYTF.

The genes are TRBV12-5 and TRBJ2-3, with 13 bases that match TRBD2. The V segment lost 3 bases and the J segment 4 bases; nucleotides outside the gene matches: 4. The germline gives CDR1 LGHNT, CDR2 FRNRAP. This CDR3 comprises 16 residues. The CDR3 DNA reads as TGTGCTAGTGGTTTATGGACTAGCGGGAGTTCAGATACGCAGTATTTT. Protein product: CASGLWTSGSSDTQYF.

The chain joins TRBV6-1 to TRBJ2-1; 11 bases are a match to TRBD2. The CDR3 spans 17 residues. The V segment lost 3 bases and the J segment 2 bases; nucleotides outside the gene matches: 6. Germline V lookup: CDR1 MNHNS, CDR2 SASEGT. This chain's CDR3 is CASSDLTSGATYNEQFF. The CDR3 bases are TGTGCCAGCAGTGATTTGACTAGCGGGGCAACCTACAATGAGCAGTTCTTC.

The chain combines TRBV5-1 with TRBJ1-1, with unresolved D. The CDR3 extends over 15 amino acids. The germline gives CDR1 SGHRS, CDR2 YFSETQ. V was cut by 4 bases and J by 6 bases, with 19 bases left in between. The DNA of the CDR3 is TGCGCCAGCAGCCGCGCAGGAGGAGGTCAGGCTGAAGCTTTCTTT. Protein product: CASSRAGGGQAEAFF.

The chain links TRBV6-6 to TRBJ2-5, with TRBD1 matching over 10 bases. Germline CDR1 and CDR2: MNHNY and SVGAGI (reference sequence). This CDR3 spans 15 amino acids. With 5 bases clipped from V and 5 bases from J, the junction kept 8 bases outside the gene matches. The CDR3 coding sequence is TGTGCCAGCAGTACACTGACAGGGGGCAGGGAGACCCAGTACTTC. Its translation: CASSTLTGGRETQYF.

In this sample, this clone turned up a few times. V gene TRBV3-1 (or the pseudogene TRBV3-2) combines with J gene TRBJ1-1; no clear D. The germline V and J ends were trimmed by 0 bases and 1 base, with 15 bases remaining between them. This CDR3 spans 17 amino acids. CDR1 and CDR2 from the germline V gene are LGHDT and YNNKEL (reference sequence). CDR3 protein: CASSQDGWYVGNTEAFF. CDR3 sequence (DNA): TGTGCCAGCAGCCAAGATGGGTGGTATGTGGGGAACACTGAAGCTTTCTTT.

The chain has TRBV30 and TRBJ1-6, with D hard to call. The CDR3 sequence is 14 residues long. V lost 3 bases and J 7 bases, leaving 13 bases between the germline ends. Germline CDR1 is GTSNPN and CDR2 is SVGIG (reference sequence). The CDR3: CAWSLGLRNSPLHF. In DNA, the CDR3 is TGTGCCTGGAGCCTAGGACTCCGGAATTCACCCCTCCACTTT. Full variable domain (missing parts from reference TRBV30 and TRBJ1-6): SQTIHQWPATLVQPVGSPLSLECTVEGTSNPNLYWYRQAAGRGLQLLFYSVGIGQISSEVPQNLSASRPQDRQFILSSKKLLLSDSGFYLCAWSLGLRNSPLHFGNGTRLTVT.

The rearrangement links TRBV5-1 to TRBJ2-7; D unclear. Germline lookup yields CDR1 SGHRS and CDR2 YFSETQ. CDR3 length: 15 residues. Trimming removed 4 bases at V and 3 bases at J, with 17 bases between. The CDR3 region has the DNA TGCGCCAGCAGCCTCCCCGAGCAGCGCGGCTACGAGCAGTACTTC. This encodes CASSLPEQRGYEQYF.

The rearrangement uses TRBV28 and TRBJ1-4; maybe TRBD1 (6 bases). The CDR3 totals 13 residues. With 6 bases removed from V and 8 bases from J, the gap between germline ends came to 13 bases. The germline CDR1 and CDR2 sequences are MDHEN and SYDVKM. In DNA form, the CDR3 reads TGTGCCAGCAGGTCAGGGGCGCCGGAAAAACTGTTTTTT. It specifies CASRSGAPEKLFF.

V usage is TRBV29-1 and J usage is TRBJ1-1; 7 bases align to TRBD1. Germline assignment: CDR1 SQVTM and CDR2 ANQGSEA. The CDR3 length is 13 residues. V was pared by 4 bases and J by 4 bases, with 6 bases of the junction left unmatched. In DNA, the CDR3 is TGCAGCGTTGGGAAAACAGGGGTCACTGAAGCTTTCTTT. This encodes CSVGKTGVTEAFF.

The chain is built from TRBV2 and TRBJ1-2; D is unresolved. Germline assignment: CDR1 SNHLY and CDR2 FYNNEI. This CDR3 region has 13 residues. V was trimmed by 4 bases and J by 0 bases, leaving 6 bases between them. The chain's CDR3 is CASSVAANYGYTF. The CDR3 region has the DNA TGTGCCAGCAGTGTGGCCGCTAACTATGGCTACACCTTC.

V is TRBV7-2 and J is TRBJ2-2; possible D gene TRBD1, 6 bases. Germline CDR1 and CDR2: SGHTA and FQGNSA. Trimming pared 6 bases from V and 7 bases from J, leaving 18 bases between. This CDR3 has 15 amino acids. The CDR3, as DNA: TGTGCCAGCAGATTCGGACAGACTCCCAGCGGGGAGCTGTTTTTT. Translated, it gives CASRFGQTPSGELFF.

The rearrangement links TRBV7-9 to TRBJ2-1; 10 nucleotides agree with TRBD2. The CDR3 is 18 amino acids. Per germline, CDR1 SEHNR and CDR2 FQNEAQ (reference sequence). J was trimmed by 7 bases and V by 5 bases; bases with no gene match: 17. CDR3 coding DNA: TGTGCCAGCAGCGTCAGTTATGGGACTAGCGCGAGGGATAATGAGCAGTTCTTC. Its translation is CASSVSYGTSARDNEQFF.

The chain is built from TRBV5-6 and TRBJ2-5, with a tentative D call TRBD2 (5 bases). Germline V CDR1 and CDR2: SGHDT, YYEEEE. The CDR3 loop spans 12 amino acids. Trimming pared 0 bases from V and 7 bases from J, leaving 7 bases between. CDR3 in amino acids: CASSLASGTQYF. In nucleotides, the CDR3 is TGTGCCAGCAGCTTGGCCAGCGGGACCCAGTACTTC.

Regarding this clone: The junction differs from germline at one of its ends, possibly a read error. V gene TRBV6-1 combines with J gene TRBJ1-2, with 9 bases that match TRBD1. The CDR3 consists of 14 residues. Germline V CDR1 and CDR2: MNHNS, SASEGT. This CDR3 reads CASSKAGTGLRYTF. The CDR3 DNA reads as TGTGCCAGCAGTAAAGCCGGGACAGGGCTCCGCTACACCTTC.

CDR3 sequence (DNA): TGTGCCAGCAGGGGAGATGGTTCGACAGGAGCCTACGAGCAGTACGTC. As protein: CASRGDGSTGAYEQYV. This chain connects TRBV27 to TRBJ2-7, with D possibly being TRBD1 (6 bases). Trimming stripped 6 bases from V and 2 bases from J, with 20 bases between. Germline V lookup: CDR1 MNHEY, CDR2 SMNVEV (reference sequence). The CDR3 has 16 amino acids.

The chain couples TRBV19 to TRBJ2-2; tentatively, D is TRBD1 or TRBD2 (5 bases each). This CDR3 contains 15 residues. Trimming shortened V by 6 bases and J by 2 bases, and 13 bases separated the two germline ends. The V gene's germline CDR1 is LNHDA and CDR2 SQIVND (reference sequence). The CDR3 region has the DNA TGTGCCAGTAGCCTCCTCGGGACCAACACCGGGGAGCTGTTTTTT. Its translation: CASSLLGTNTGELFF.

The chain links TRBV5-6 to TRBJ2-7, with 7 bases aligning to TRBD2. The trim removed 3 bases at V and 6 bases at J, leaving 6 bases unmatched. The CDR3 totals 13 residues. The V gene's germline CDR1 is SGHDT and CDR2 YYEEEE. CDR3 nucleotide sequence: TGTGCCAGCAGCTACGGACTAGGGAGCGAGCAGTACGTC. Translated: CASSYGLGSEQYV.

The DNA for the CDR3 is TGTGCCAGCAGCTTGGGACTGAACACCTACAATGAGCAGTTCTTC. Encoded protein: CASSLGLNTYNEQFF. The chain uses TRBV11-2 and TRBJ2-1; possibly TRBD2 for D (6 bases). CDR3 length: 15 amino acids. Trimming shortened V by 3 bases and J by 2 bases, and 11 bases separated the two germline ends. Looked up from germline, CDR1 is SGHAT and CDR2 is FQNNGV.